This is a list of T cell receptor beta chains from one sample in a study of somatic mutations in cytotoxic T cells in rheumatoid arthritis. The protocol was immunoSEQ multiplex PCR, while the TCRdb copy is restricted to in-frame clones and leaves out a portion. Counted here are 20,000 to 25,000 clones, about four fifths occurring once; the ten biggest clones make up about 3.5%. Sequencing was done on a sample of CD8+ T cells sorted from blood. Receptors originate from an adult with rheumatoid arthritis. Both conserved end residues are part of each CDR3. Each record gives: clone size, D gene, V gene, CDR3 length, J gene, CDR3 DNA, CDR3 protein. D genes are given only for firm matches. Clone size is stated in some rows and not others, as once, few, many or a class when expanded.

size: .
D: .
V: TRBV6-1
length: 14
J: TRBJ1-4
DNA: TGTGCCAGCAGCGAGGGACTGTTTAATGAAAAACTGTTTTTT
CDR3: CASSEGLFNEKLFF

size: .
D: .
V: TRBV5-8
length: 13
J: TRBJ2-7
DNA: TGTGCCAGCGGTGGGGGGATGAGGTACGAGCAGTACTTC
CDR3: CASGGGMRYEQYF

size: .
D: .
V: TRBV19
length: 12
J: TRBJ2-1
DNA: TGTGCCAGTAGTATAGGTAGCAATGAGCAGTTCTTC
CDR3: CASSIGSNEQFF

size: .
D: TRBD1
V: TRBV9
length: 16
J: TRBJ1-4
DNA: TGTGCCAGCAGCGAGGGGACAGGTTATTTGGATGAAAAACTGTTTTTT
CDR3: CASSEGTGYLDEKLFF

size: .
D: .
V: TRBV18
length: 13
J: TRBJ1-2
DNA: TGTGCCAGTCACCTGGGTGGGGACTATGGCTACACCTTC
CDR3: CASHLGGDYGYTF

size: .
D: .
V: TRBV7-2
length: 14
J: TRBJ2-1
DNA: TGTGCCAGCAGCTCCATAATACAGGTCTTTGAGCAGTTCTTC
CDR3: CASSSIIQVFEQFF

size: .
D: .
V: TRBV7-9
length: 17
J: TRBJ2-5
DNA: TGTGCCAGCAGCTCGGGACAGCTCGAGGGGGGTCAAGAGACCCAGTACTTC
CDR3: CASSSGQLEGGQETQYF

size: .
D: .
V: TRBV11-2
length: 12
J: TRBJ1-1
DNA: TGTGCCAGCAGCTTAGATTTGGGAACAGGTTTCTTT
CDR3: CASSLDLGTGFF

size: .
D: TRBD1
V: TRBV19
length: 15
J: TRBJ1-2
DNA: TGTGCCAGTAGACGGGGACAGGGTGCCTGGTATGGCTACACCTTC
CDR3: CASRRGQGAWYGYTF

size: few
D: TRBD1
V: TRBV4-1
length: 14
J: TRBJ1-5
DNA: TGCGCCAGCAGCCATTACAGGGGTAATCAGCCCCAGCATTTT
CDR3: CASSHYRGNQPQHF

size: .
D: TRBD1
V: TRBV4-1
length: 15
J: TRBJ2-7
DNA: TGCGCCAGCAGCCAAGATTTCCAGGGGGCGCCCGAGCAGTACTTC
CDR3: CASSQDFQGAPEQYF

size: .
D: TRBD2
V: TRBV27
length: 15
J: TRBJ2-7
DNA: TGTGCCAGCAGTTCCCCCGGGACTAGGATGGGGGAGCAGTACTTC
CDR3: CASSSPGTRMGEQYF

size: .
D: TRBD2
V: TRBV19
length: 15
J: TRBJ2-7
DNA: TGTGCCAGTAGTGTCATAGCGGGGAGCTCCTACGAGCAGTACTTC
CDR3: CASSVIAGSSYEQYF

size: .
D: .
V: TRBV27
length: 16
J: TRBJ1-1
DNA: TGTGCCAGCAGTTTAATACCAGGGCTGCTGAACACTGAAGCTTTCTTT
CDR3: CASSLIPGLLNTEAFF

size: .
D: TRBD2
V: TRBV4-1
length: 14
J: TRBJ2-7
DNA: TGCGCCAGCAGCGAGCGGGGGAGGGGCTACGAGCAGTACTTC
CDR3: CASSERGRGYEQYF

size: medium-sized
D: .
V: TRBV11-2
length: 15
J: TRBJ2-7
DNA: TGTGCCAGCAGCCCCTTACGGGGGCAATCCTACGAGCAGTACTTC
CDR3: CASSPLRGQSYEQYF

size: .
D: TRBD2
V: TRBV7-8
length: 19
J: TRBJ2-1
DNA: TGTGCCAGCATCAATCCACAAACCCCGGGACTAGCTACACAGAATGAGCAGTTCTTC
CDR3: CASINPQTPGLATQNEQFF

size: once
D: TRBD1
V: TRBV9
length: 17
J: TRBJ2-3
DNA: TGTGCCAGCAGCGCCGACAGGGCTGGCTTTAGCACAGATACGCAGTATTTT
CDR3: CASSADRAGFSTDTQYF

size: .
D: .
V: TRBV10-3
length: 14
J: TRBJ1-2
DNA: TGTGCCATCAGCTCCGGCAGCACTAACTATGGCTACACCTTC
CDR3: CAISSGSTNYGYTF

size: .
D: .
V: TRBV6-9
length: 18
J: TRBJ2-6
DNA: TGTGCCAGCAGTGTTAACGGCTTACGACAAAGTCGGGCCAACGTCCTGACTTTC
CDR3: CASSVNGLRQSRANVLTF

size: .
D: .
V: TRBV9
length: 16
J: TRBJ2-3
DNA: TGTGCCAGCAGCGTAATTGGTGGGGGGGCCCAAGATACGCAGTATTTT
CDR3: CASSVIGGGAQDTQYF

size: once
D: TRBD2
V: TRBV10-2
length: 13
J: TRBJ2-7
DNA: TGCGCCAGCGGGCTAGCGGTATCCTACGAGCAGTACTTC
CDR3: CASGLAVSYEQYF

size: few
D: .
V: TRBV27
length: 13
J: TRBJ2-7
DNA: TGTGCCAGCAGGCTAAGTGGAGACTACGAGCAGTACTTC
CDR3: CASRLSGDYEQYF

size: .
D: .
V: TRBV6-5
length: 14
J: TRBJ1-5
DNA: TGTGCCAGCAGTTATTTTTTTGGGGATCAGCCCCAGCATTTT
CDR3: CASSYFFGDQPQHF

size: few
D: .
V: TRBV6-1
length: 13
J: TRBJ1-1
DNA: TGTGCCAGCAGTGAGGGAGTTCTCACTGAAGCTTTCTTT
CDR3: CASSEGVLTEAFF

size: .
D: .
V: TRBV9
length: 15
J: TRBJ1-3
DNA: TGTGCCAGCAGCTGGGGGCAGAGCTCTGGAAACACCATATATTTT
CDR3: CASSWGQSSGNTIYF

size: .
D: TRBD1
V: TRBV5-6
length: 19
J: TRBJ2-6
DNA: TGTGCCAGCAGTGAAGCGGGCCAGGGGGCAGACTCTGGGGCCAACGTCCTGACTTTC
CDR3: CASSEAGQGADSGANVLTF

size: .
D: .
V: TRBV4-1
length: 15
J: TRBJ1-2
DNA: TGCGCCAGCAGCCAAGATCTGGGATCTTCCTATGGCTACACCTTC
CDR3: CASSQDLGSSYGYTF

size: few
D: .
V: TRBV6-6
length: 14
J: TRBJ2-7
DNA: TGTGCCAGCAGTTACTCGCTCGACGGGTCCGAGCAGTACTTC
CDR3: CASSYSLDGSEQYF

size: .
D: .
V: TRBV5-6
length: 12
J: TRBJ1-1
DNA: TGTGCCAGCAGCTTGGCCCCATATAAAGCTTTCTTT
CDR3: CASSLAPYKAFF

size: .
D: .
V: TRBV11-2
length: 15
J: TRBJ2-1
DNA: TGTGCCAGCAGCTTAGTTGCGGGGGCGGGTAATGAGCAGTTCTTC
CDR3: CASSLVAGAGNEQFF

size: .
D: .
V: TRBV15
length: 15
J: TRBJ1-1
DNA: TGTGCCACCAGCAGCGACAGTCTGGGGAACACTGAAGCTTTCTTT
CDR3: CATSSDSLGNTEAFF

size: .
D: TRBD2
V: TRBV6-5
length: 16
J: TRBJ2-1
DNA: TGTGCCAGCAGTTACACGAAGCGGGGGTTAGGCAATGAGCAGTTCTTC
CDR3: CASSYTKRGLGNEQFF

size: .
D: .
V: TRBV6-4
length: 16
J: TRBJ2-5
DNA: TGTGCCAGCAGGGGCGTCAGGGGCCTTTCCCAAGAGACCCAGTACTTC
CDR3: CASRGVRGLSQETQYF

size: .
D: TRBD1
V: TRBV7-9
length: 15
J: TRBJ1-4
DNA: TGTGCCAGCAGCTTAGAGGACAGGGGGCGCGAAAAACTGTTTTTT
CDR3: CASSLEDRGREKLFF

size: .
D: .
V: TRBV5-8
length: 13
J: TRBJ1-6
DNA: TGTGCCAGCAGCTTGGCCGTCAGAACACCCCTCCACTTT
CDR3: CASSLAVRTPLHF

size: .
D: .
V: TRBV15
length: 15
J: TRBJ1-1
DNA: TGTGCCACCAGCAGAGCGGGCGGGGGCGATACTGAAGCTTTCTTT
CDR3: CATSRAGGGDTEAFF

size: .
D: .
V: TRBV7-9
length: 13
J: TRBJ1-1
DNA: TGTGCCAGCAGCTTAGTGGCGAACACTGAAGCTTTCTTT
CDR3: CASSLVANTEAFF

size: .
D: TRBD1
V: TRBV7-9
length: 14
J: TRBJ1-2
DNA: TGTGCCAGCAGCTTAGGGACAGGGGAGGGTGGCTACACCTTC
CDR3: CASSLGTGEGGYTF

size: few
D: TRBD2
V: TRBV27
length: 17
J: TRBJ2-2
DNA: TGTGCCAGCAGTTTAAGTAGCGGGGGGGCCTGGATCGGGGAGCTGTTTTTT
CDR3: CASSLSSGGAWIGELFF

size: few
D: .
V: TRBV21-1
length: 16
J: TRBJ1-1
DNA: TGTGCCAGCAGCTCTCGGACAGGCGGATGGAACACTGAAGCTTTCTTT
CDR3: CASSSRTGGWNTEAFF

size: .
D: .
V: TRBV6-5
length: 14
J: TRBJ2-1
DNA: TGTGCCAGCAGTTACCTAGAGGGTCCCCATGAGCAGTTCTTC
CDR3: CASSYLEGPHEQFF

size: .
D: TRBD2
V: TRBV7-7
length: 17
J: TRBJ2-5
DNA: TGTGCCAGCAGCTTAGTTCCTAGCGGGGGGGCCCTAGAGACCCAGTACTTC
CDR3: CASSLVPSGGALETQYF

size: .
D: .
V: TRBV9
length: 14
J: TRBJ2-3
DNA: TGTGCCAGCAGTCCCTTTGGCAGCACAGATACGCAGTATTTT
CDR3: CASSPFGSTDTQYF

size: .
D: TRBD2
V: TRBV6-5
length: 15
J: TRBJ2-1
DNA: TGTGCCAGCAGTTGGACTAGCGGGGGGGCCAATGAGCAGTTCTTC
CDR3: CASSWTSGGANEQFF

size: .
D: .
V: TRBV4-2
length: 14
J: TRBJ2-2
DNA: TGTGCCAGCAGCATAACACAGGGAACCGGGGAGCTGTTTTTT
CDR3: CASSITQGTGELFF

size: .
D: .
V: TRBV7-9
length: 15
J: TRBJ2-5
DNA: TGTGCCAGCCGCCACGGGGGTGAAGCGGAAGAGACCCAGTACTTC
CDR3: CASRHGGEAEETQYF

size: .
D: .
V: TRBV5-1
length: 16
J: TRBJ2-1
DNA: TGCGCCAGCAGCTTGAGACCCGGGACTTCTTACAATGAGCAGTTCTTC
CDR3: CASSLRPGTSYNEQFF

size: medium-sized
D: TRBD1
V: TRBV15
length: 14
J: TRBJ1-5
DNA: TGTGCCACCAGCAAGCAAGGGGGCATTCAGCCCCAGCATTTT
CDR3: CATSKQGGIQPQHF

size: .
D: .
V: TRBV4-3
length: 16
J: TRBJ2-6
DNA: TGCGCCAGCAGCCAATCCGAGGGGTCAGGGGCCAACGTCCTGACTTTC
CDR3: CASSQSEGSGANVLTF

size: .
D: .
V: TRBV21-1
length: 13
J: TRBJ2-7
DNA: TGTGCCAGCAGCAAAAAAGACGACCACGAGCAGTACTTC
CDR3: CASSKKDDHEQYF

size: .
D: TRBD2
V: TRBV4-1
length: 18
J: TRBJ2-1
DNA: TGCGCCAGCAGCCAAAGGTCTAGCGGGGGGGCTCCTATGTATGAGCAGTTCTTC
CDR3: CASSQRSSGGAPMYEQFF

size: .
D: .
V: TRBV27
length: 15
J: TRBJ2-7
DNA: TGTGCCAGCAGAGGAGACCTGGACAGCTCCTACGAGCAGTACTTC
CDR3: CASRGDLDSSYEQYF

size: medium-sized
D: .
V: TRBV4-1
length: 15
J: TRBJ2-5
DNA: TGCGCCAGCAGCCAAGATCTCCAGGTGGGGGAGACCCAGTACTTC
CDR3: CASSQDLQVGETQYF

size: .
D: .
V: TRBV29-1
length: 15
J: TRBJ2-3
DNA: TGCAGCGTTGAAGGGCTGCGAGAAATCACAGATACGCAGTATTTT
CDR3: CSVEGLREITDTQYF

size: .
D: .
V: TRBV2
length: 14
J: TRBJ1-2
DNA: TGTGCCAGCAGTGAGATTTCCGGTTCTTCTGGCTACACCTTC
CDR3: CASSEISGSSGYTF

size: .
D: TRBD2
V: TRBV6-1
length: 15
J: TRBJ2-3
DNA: TGTGCCAGCAGTGAGACTAGCGGGGGGCAAAATACGCAGTATTTT
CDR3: CASSETSGGQNTQYF

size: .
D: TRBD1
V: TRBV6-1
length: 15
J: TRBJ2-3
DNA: TGTGCCAGCAGTGACCGGACAGGGTCCACAGGTACGCAGTATTTT
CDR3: CASSDRTGSTGTQYF

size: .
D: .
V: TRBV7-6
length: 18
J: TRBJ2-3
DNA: TGTGCCAGCAGCACCGGCCGAAGCGGGTCTGATGGCACAGATACGCAGTATTTT
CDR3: CASSTGRSGSDGTDTQYF